Below, one TCR beta chain is given with its context. What it recognizes is unknown. The sample originates from a study of T cell responses to AZD1222 COVID-19 vaccine. The study's findings and limits: Two doses of AZD1222 preceded a rise in Spike-specific TCR breadth and depth. Targets within unmutated variant regions were reportedly found for nearly half of spike-specific TCRs. Sampling captured repertoires only after the peak T cell response. Possibly, clonal diversity was underestimated; donors were largely white British and included more females.

Generated by immunoSEQ multiplex PCR, the TCRdb table keeps only in-frame clones and is missing some. Here the sample spans roughly 93,000 clones, roughly 89% being singletons. This CDR3 contains 16 residues. Germline values: CDR1 SGHDT, CDR2 YYEEEE. V lost 4 bases and J lost 2, with 15 bases in between. The receptor was derived from an adult who received the AZD1222 COVID-19 vaccine. This chain connects TRBV5-6 to TRBJ2-2, with D possibly being TRBD1 (5 bases). The starting material was peripheral blood, obtained 28 days after the second AZD1222 dose. CDR3 coding DNA: TGTGCCAGCAGCGACGTAGGGGTGGCCAACACCGGGGAGCTGTTTTTT. Translated, it gives CASSDVGVANTGELFF. Full variable domain (missing parts from reference TRBV5-6 and TRBJ2-2): DAGVTQSPTHLIKTRGQQVTLRCSPKSGHDTVSWYQQALGQGPQFIFQYYEEEERQRGNFPDRFSGHQFPNYSSELNVNALLLGDSALYLCASSDVGVANTGELFFGEGSRLTVL.